The 21 T cell receptor beta chains reported below all come from one sample, sequenced in a study of cytomegalovirus exposure and HLA in healthy donors. Method: immunoSEQ multiplex PCR; TCRdb's copy keeps in-frame clones and lacks some. In the table there are tens of thousands of clones, 80% to 90% of which are singletons. Material: PBMCs. Receptors were obtained from a woman aged 18-30 years in good health and CMV-seronegative.

The CDR3 nucleotides read TGTGCCAGCGATGACAGGGGCGAGGAGCCCCAGCATTTT. Translating gives CASDDRGEEPQHF. The V call is TRBV6-1, the J call TRBJ1-5, with 8 nucleotides matching TRBD1. The junction had 8 bases not matched to a gene; V was cut back by 8 bases and J by 8 bases. This CDR3 has 13 residues. Germline values: CDR1 MNHNS, CDR2 SASEGT.

The chain combines TRBV5-5 with TRBJ2-6; D is unclear. The CDR3 totals 17 residues. Germline values: CDR1 SGHKS, CDR2 YYEKEE (reference sequence). V lost 3 bases, J lost 0 bases, and 13 bases lay in between. CDR3 residues: CASSSRFETSGANVLTF. The DNA for the CDR3 is TGTGCCAGCAGCTCCCGGTTCGAAACCTCTGGGGCCAACGTCCTGACTTTC.

The chain's CDR3 is CASSAQDGTSGFYEQYF. The CDR3 DNA reads as TGTGCCAGCAGTGCTCAGGACGGGACTAGCGGTTTCTACGAGCAGTACTTC. This sequence joins TRBV6-1 and TRBJ2-7; 11 positions agree with TRBD2. V lost 4 bases to trimming and J lost 3 bases; unmatched junction nucleotides: 11. The CDR3 sequence is 17 residues long. In germline, CDR1 is MNHNS, CDR2 SASEGT.

The genes are TRBV5-1 and TRBJ2-5; D is ambiguous. This CDR3 has 15 amino acids. V was trimmed by 2 bases and J by 2 bases, leaving 13 bases between them. Germline values: CDR1 SGHRS, CDR2 YFSETQ. The chain's CDR3 is CASSFDFSGQETQYF. The CDR3, as DNA: TGCGCCAGCAGCTTTGACTTTTCTGGGCAAGAGACCCAGTACTTC.

As DNA, the CDR3 is TGTGCCAGCAGCTCCCCGGGACTAGTCTCGTACGAGCAGTACTTC. Translated, it gives CASSSPGLVSYEQYF. V is TRBV7-9 and J is TRBJ2-7; 8 bases fit TRBD2. This CDR3 has 15 residues. V was clipped by 4 bases and J by 4 bases; unmatched bases: 9. Germline V gene data show CDR1 as SEHNR and CDR2 as FQNEAQ (reference sequence).

The chain is built from TRBV6-5 and TRBJ1-2; TRBD1 aligns across 10 bases. Germline CDR1 reads MNHEY; CDR2 reads SVGAGI. This CDR3 is 14 amino acids long. Trimming at V came to 2 bases and at J to 6 bases, leaving 3 bases not matched to a gene. The CDR3 DNA is TGTGCCAGCAGTTACAAGGGACAGGGGCATGGCTACACCTTC. Translation gives CASSYKGQGHGYTF.

V is TRBV15 and J is TRBJ1-2; TRBD1 matches 9 bases. The ends lost 3 bases at V and 2 bases at J; junction bases unmatched: 4. Germline V gives CDR1 LNHNV, CDR2 YYDKDF (reference sequence). This CDR3 comprises 15 residues. CDR3 in amino acids: CATSREGQGNYGYTF. Here the CDR3 DNA reads TGTGCCACCAGCAGGGAAGGACAGGGGAACTATGGCTACACCTTC. Complete variable domain (other parts from reference TRBV15 and TRBJ1-2): DAMVIQNPRYQVTQFGKPVTLSCSQTLNHNVMYWYQQKSSQAPKLLFHYYDKDFNNEADTPDNFQSRRPNTSFCFLDIRSPGLGDTAMYLCATSREGQGNYGYTFGSGTRLTVV.

Concerning this clone itself: A read error may account for a junction end that differs from germline. The gene calls are TRBV2 and TRBJ1-2, with TRBD1 as a possible D gene (6 bases). Germline-derived CDR1 and CDR2 are SNHLY and FYNNEI. The CDR3 length is 11 residues. In DNA, the CDR3 is TGTGCCAGCAGTTTAAACAGCATGACAGGTTTC. This gives the protein CASSLNSMTGF. The whole variable domain, filled in from reference TRBV2 and TRBJ1-2, reads EPEVTQTPSHQVTQMGQEVILRCVPISNHLYFYWYRQILGQKVEFLVSFYNNEISEKSEIFDDQFSVERPDGSNFTLKIRSTKLEDSAMYFCASSLNSMTGFGSGTRLTVV.

This clone has just a few counts. The V and J genes are TRBV19 and TRBJ1-5, with TRBD1 identical over 8 bases. The CDR3 sequence is 16 residues long. V trimming: 3 bases; J trimming: 2 bases; junction bases outside the gene matches: 6. CDR1 LNHDA and CDR2 SQIVND come from the germline V gene (reference sequence). CDR3 loop: CASSMLGQGGNQPQHF. The CDR3 region has the DNA TGTGCCAGTAGTATGCTCGGACAGGGTGGCAATCAGCCCCAGCATTTT.

This clone was detected a few times. The chain employs TRBV10-3 and TRBJ1-5, with D perhaps matching TRBD1 (6 bases). The ends were cut back, 0 bases at V and 0 bases at J, with 12 bases in the middle. The CDR3 length is 17 residues. Germline assignment: CDR1 ENHRY and CDR2 SYGVKD. CDR3 in amino acids: CAISESQDRYSNQPQHF. For the CDR3, the DNA is TGTGCCATCAGTGAGTCACAAGACAGGTATAGCAATCAGCCCCAGCATTTT.

This clone has just one count. V usage is TRBV9 and J usage is TRBJ2-6; D gene uncertain. This CDR3 has 16 residues. Trimming removed 0 bases at V and 0 bases at J, with 7 bases between. The V gene's germline CDR1 is SGDLS and CDR2 YYNGEE. The CDR3 loop is CASSVAVSSGANVLTF. CDR3 nucleotide sequence: TGTGCCAGCAGCGTAGCCGTCTCCTCTGGGGCCAACGTCCTGACTTTC.

Of note for this clone: Additional DNA sequences in this sample encode the identical CDR3. This sequence joins TRBV5-1 and TRBJ2-3; D is uncertain. The germline CDR1 and CDR2 sequences are SGHRS and YFSETQ. V was shortened by 0 bases and J by 0 bases, with 5 bases between the two germline ends. CDR3 size: 14 residues. The DNA of the CDR3 is TGCGCCAGCAGCTTGGTCGGGAGCACAGATACGCAGTATTTT. Its translation: CASSLVGSTDTQYF.

CDR3 region: CASSYRGSPTYEQYF. The CDR3 nucleotides read TGTGCCAGCAGTTACCGAGGCAGTCCTACCTACGAGCAGTACTTC. This sequence joins TRBV6-5 and TRBJ2-7; D is uncertain. Deletions cut 2 bases from V and 2 bases from J, with 13 bases between. Germline V gives CDR1 MNHEY, CDR2 SVGAGI. CDR3 length: 15 residues.

This chain uses TRBV7-2 with TRBJ2-2; no clear D. The CDR3 is 15 amino acids. V lost 5 bases, J lost 0 bases, and 10 bases lay in between. Germline V lookup: CDR1 SGHTA, CDR2 FQGNSA. The DNA for the CDR3 is TGTGCCAGCAGCGGAAGACACGCGAACACCGGGGAGCTGTTTTTT. This sequence encodes CASSGRHANTGELFF.

This clone was counted a single time. The chain couples TRBV19 to TRBJ1-5, with a possible D match to TRBD1 (6 bases). The CDR3 has 13 residues. The V end was cut by 3 bases, the J end by 6 bases, with 9 bases between. Germline CDR1 and CDR2: LNHDA and SQIVND (reference sequence). This chain's CDR3 is CASSIGGAQPQHF. As DNA, the CDR3 is TGTGCCAGTAGTATCGGGGGGGCTCAGCCCCAGCATTTT. Variable domain in full (rest from reference TRBV19 and TRBJ1-5): DGGITQSPKYLFRKEGQNVTLSCEQNLNHDAMYWYRQDPGQGLRLIYYSQIVNDFQKGDIAEGYSVSREKKESFPLTVTSAQKNPTAFYLCASSIGGAQPQHFGDGTRLSIL.

J is TRBJ1-2 and V is TRBV5-6, with a weak D call TRBD1 (6 bases). V lost 4 bases, J lost 0 bases, and 19 bases lay in between. The CDR3 consists of 17 residues. Germline V gene data show CDR1 as SGHDT and CDR2 as YYEEEE. In DNA, the CDR3 is TGTGCCAGCAGCCCTGGACAGCTAACCGAAGCTAACTATGGCTACACCTTC. Translation gives CASSPGQLTEANYGYTF. Full variable domain (outside the CDR3, taken from reference TRBV5-6 and TRBJ1-2): DAGVTQSPTHLIKTRGQQVTLRCSPKSGHDTVSWYQQALGQGPQFIFQYYEEEERQRGNFPDRFSGHQFPNYSSELNVNALLLGDSALYLCASSPGQLTEANYGYTFGSGTRLTVV.

The rearrangement uses TRBV28 and TRBJ2-5; 12 bases are a match to TRBD2. The J call may be wrong; the DNA end is better matched by TRBJ2-7. This CDR3 is built from 15 residues. From germline, CDR1 is MDHEN and CDR2 SYDVKM. Here the CDR3 DNA reads TGTGCCAGCACCGAACTAGCGGGAGGACCCTACGAGCAGTACTTC. Its translation: CASTELAGGPYEQYF.

The chain employs TRBV30 and TRBJ2-1; D is unclear. Trimming shortened V by 5 bases and J by 7 bases, and 9 bases separated the two germline ends. This CDR3 comprises 11 residues. Germline V gene lookup returns CDR1 GTSNPN and CDR2 SVGIG (reference sequence). The CDR3 DNA sequence: TGTGCCTGGGCGCCCGAGAATGAGCAGTTCTTC. Translated, it gives CAWAPENEQFF.

The chain employs TRBV5-1 and TRBJ2-1; 8 bases match TRBD1. Germline loops: CDR1 SGHRS, CDR2 YFSETQ. V dropped 0 bases and J dropped 5; count of bases not matched to a gene: 1. The CDR3 runs to 14 residues. The CDR3 DNA reads TGCGCCAGCAGCTTGGTGGACAGGGACAATGAGCAGTTCTTC. Its translation: CASSLVDRDNEQFF.

This chain links TRBV4-1 with TRBJ1-2, with 10 bases identical to TRBD1. Germline V gives CDR1 MGHRA, CDR2 YSYEKL. V trimming: 6 bases; J trimming: 8 bases; junction bases outside the gene matches: 6. The CDR3 runs 13 residues. CDR3 region: CASRPTGGYGYTF. CDR3 nucleotides: TGCGCCAGCAGGCCGACAGGGGGCTACGGCTACACCTTC.

The genes are TRBV5-1 and TRBJ2-7, with unresolved D. The CDR3 consists of 11 residues. With 5 bases removed from V and 6 bases from J, the gap between germline ends came to 9 bases. From germline, CDR1 is SGHRS and CDR2 YFSETQ. This CDR3 is CASRSMREQYF. CDR3 DNA: TGCGCCAGCAGGTCAATGCGCGAGCAGTACTTC.